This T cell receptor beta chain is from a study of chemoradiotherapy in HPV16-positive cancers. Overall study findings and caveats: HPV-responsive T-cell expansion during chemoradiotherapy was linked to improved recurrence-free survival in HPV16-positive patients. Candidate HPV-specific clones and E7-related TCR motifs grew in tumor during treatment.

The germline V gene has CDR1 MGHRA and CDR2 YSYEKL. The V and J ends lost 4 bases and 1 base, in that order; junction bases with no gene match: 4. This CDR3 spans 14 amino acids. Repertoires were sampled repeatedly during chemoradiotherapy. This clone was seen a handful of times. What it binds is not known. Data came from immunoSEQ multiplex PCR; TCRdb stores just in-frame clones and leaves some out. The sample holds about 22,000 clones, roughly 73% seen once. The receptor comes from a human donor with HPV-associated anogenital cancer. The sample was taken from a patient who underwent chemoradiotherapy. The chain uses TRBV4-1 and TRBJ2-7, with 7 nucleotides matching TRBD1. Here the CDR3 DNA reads TGCGCCAGCAGCCGACAGGGACAGTCCTACGAGCAGTACTTC. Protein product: CASSRQGQSYEQYF.